The present T cell receptor (beta chain) was sequenced within a study of Graves' ophthalmopathy and Graves' hyperthyroidism. Overall study: Cases classed as stable hyperthyroidism had no ophthalmopathy within 18 months of follow-up.

The TCR beta CDR3 regions underwent amplification from RNA transcripts. RT-PCR with HTBI primers came first, then second-round multiplex PCR. In TCRdb, the multiplex PCR reads were re-called with MiXCR into one record per CDR3 protein. The data show around 1,200,000 distinct CDR3 sequences, about 40% seen once. Germline V lookup: CDR1 SQVTM, CDR2 ANQGSEA. Trimming at V came to 4 bases and at J to 1 base, leaving 7 bases not matched to a gene. This CDR3 is built from 16 residues. The gene calls are TRBV29-1 and TRBJ2-1; 10 bases line up with TRBD2. Sequenced sample: peripheral blood or thyroid tissue (not recorded which). This TCR came from an adult man with Graves' hyperthyroidism. CDR3 DNA: TGCAGCGTTGCGCTTAGCGGGAGGCTTTCCTACAATGAGCAGTTCTTC. Translated, it gives CSVALSGRLSYNEQFF.